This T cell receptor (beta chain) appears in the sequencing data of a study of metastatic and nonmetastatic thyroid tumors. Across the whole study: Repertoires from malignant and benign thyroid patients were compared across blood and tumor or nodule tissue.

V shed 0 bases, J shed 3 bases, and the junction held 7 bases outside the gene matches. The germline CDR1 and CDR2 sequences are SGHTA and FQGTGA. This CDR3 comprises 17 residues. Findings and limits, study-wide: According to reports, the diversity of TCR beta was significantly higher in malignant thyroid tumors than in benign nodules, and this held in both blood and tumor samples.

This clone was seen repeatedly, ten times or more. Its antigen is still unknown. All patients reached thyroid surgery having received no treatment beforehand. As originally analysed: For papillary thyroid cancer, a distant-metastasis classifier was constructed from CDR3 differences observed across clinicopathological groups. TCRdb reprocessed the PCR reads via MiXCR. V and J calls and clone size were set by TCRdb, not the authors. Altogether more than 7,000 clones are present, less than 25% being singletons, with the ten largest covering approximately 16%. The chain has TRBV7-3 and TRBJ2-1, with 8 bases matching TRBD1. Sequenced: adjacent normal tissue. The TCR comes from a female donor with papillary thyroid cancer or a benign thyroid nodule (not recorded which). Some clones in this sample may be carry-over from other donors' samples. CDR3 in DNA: TGTGCCAGCAGCTTAACGTTAGGGGACAGGTTCTACAATGAGCAGTTCTTC. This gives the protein CASSLTLGDRFYNEQFF.